This passage covers 4 T cell receptor beta chains from one sample sequenced in a study of tissue T cells after allogeneic stem cell transplantation (dated by TCRdb to between 2021 and 2023). The time point label here, explained by the study, means: mouse harvest day 7 after allogeneic transplant. Mouse grafts combined 10^7 T-cell-depleted bone marrow cells with 10^6 splenic CD5+ T cells, given via tail vein injection. Libraries were constructed by the immunoSEQ multiplex PCR assay. The immuneACCESS repertoire file appears here via TCRdb, limited to in-frame rearrangements. These files lack a portion of the clones; in checked studies, under half of the deficit traces to unresolved V genes, and the cause of the others is not known. The sample table shows 9,000 to 9,500 clones, and roughly half are seen once. In total, the top ten clones hold roughly 7% of the sample. Sequenced: gut tissue. These receptors were taken from a female BALB/c mouse given C57BL/6 T cells with graft-versus-host disease after an allogeneic hematopoietic cell transplant.

This clone rates as medium-sized. Each gene name is a mouse one. The CDR3 is cut off 1 residue early in the read; its end comes from the germline J gene. V and J are TRBV13-3 and TRBJ2-1; a weak D match, TRBD2 (5 bases). Trimming left V 6 bases short and J 3 bases short, with 10 bases between. This CDR3 is built from 13 residues. The germline CDR1 and CDR2 sequences are NNHDY and SYVADS. The CDR3 region is CASTATGYAEQFF. CDR3 bases read: TGTGCCAGCACCGCTACTGGCTATGCTGAGCAGTTC.

This clone was observed a few times. Gene labels here are mouse ones. With the read ending 1 residue before the CDR3 end, the germline J gene is used to fill in that end. J is TRBJ2-7 and V is TRBV4, with TRBD2 matching over 13 bases. The CDR3 loop spans 14 amino acids. The J segment lost 6 bases and the V segment lost 5 bases, leaving 4 bases of the junction unmatched. Germline CDR1 and CDR2: LGHDT and YNNKQL (reference sequence). The CDR3 DNA, read in part, is TGTGCCAGCAGCCGGACTGGGGGGGCGCTTGAACAGTAC. This sequence encodes CASSRTGGALEQY. The whole CDR3 reads CASSRTGGALEQYF.

A word on this clone: The gene names given are mouse names. With the read ending 1 residue before the CDR3 end, the germline J gene is used to fill in that end. The chain couples TRBV3 to TRBJ2-7, with TRBD2 matching 11 bases. The CDR3 is 14 amino acids. V trimming: 4 bases; J trimming: 4 bases; junction bases outside the gene matches: 3. Per germline, CDR1 SNHLY and CDR2 FYNGKV (reference sequence). This CDR3 reads CASSSDWGGYEQYF. The CDR3 bases that were read are TGTGCCAGCAGCTCCGACTGGGGGGGATATGAACAGTAC.

As for this clone: The genes and germline here are from mouse. The CDR3 goes on 1 residue after the read ends, and that part is filled in from the germline J gene. The chain employs TRBV12-1 and TRBJ1-3; D remains ambiguous. Germline values: CDR1 SGHSN, CDR2 HYEKVE. Trimming took 2 bases from V and 0 from J, leaving 7 bases between them. The CDR3 has 14 residues. The part of the CDR3 DNA that was read is TGTGCCAGCTCTCCGACATCTTCTGGAAATACGCTCTAT. Its protein product is CASSPTSSGNTLY. The entire CDR3 sequence reads CASSPTSSGNTLYF. The full variable domain, its missing parts supplied by reference TRBV12-1 and TRBJ1-3, is DSGVVQSPRHIIKEKGGRSVLTCIPISGHSNVVWYQQTLGKELKFLIQHYEKVERDKGFLPSRFSVQQFDDYHSEMNMSALELEDSAMYFCASSPTSSGNTLYFGEGSRLIVV.